The source of this T cell receptor (beta chain) is a study of cytomegalovirus exposure and HLA in healthy donors. Across the whole study: In a previous analysis, 110 million or so unique TCR beta sequences were found from 150 million to 200 million T cells.

13 Jbeta primers and 60 Vbeta primers were used for the PCR. Data came from immunoSEQ multiplex PCR; TCRdb stores just in-frame clones and leaves some out. Of more than 95,000 clones in the sample, roughly 76% were seen once. Germline-derived CDR1 and CDR2 are DFQATT and SNEGSKA (reference sequence). The CDR3 totals 10 residues. V was clipped by 6 bases and J by 7 bases, with 10 bases between them. Whole-study results and caveats: In all likelihood, a cluster of highly shared sequence variants was a sequencing artifact. Being productive about 87% or about 30% of the time was typical of most TCR beta V segments in an earlier analysis. Later analysis showed most CMV-associated TCR beta chains appearing HLA-restricted.

On this clone itself: Antigen unknown.

The clonotype was recovered from a woman in her 50s in good health and CMV-seronegative. Sequencing used PBMCs. The chain recombines TRBV20-1 with TRBJ2-7, with D perhaps TRBD2 (5 bases). In nucleotides, the CDR3 is TGCAGTGCCGAGTCGGGGGAGCAGTACTTC. It is translated as CSAESGEQYF.